This T cell receptor beta chain was identified during a study of OX40 agonist ivuxolimab in advanced cancers. Repertoires were generated with immunoSEQ multiplex PCR, while TCRdb's copy carries only in-frame clones and drops some. The sample comprises about 87,000 clones, 83% of which are singletons, and 0.75% to 0.85% rests with the top ten. Regarding the study as a whole: Low normalized T-cell clonal expansion was additionally recorded for some nonresponders. CD8+ T cells (on average) carried more expanded clones than CD4+ T cells.

Patients with autoimmune history or systemic immunosuppression were excluded. Per the germline V gene, CDR1 is KGHSH and CDR2 is LQKENI. The junction had 8 bases not matched to a gene; V was cut back by 4 bases and J by 3 bases. This CDR3 comprises 16 residues. Concerning this clone itself: Its antigen remains unknown.

This receptor was identified in an adult with an advanced solid tumor such as melanoma, head and neck, liver or kidney cancer. This chain connects TRBV18 to TRBJ1-4; 7 bases are a match to TRBD1. Sample: CD4+ or CD8+ T cells sorted from blood, taken in a trial of the OX40 agonist ivuxolimab. The CDR3 loop reads CASSRDRQGPNEKLFF. The DNA for the CDR3 is TGTGCCAGCTCACGTGACCGACAGGGCCCTAATGAAAAACTGTTTTTT. Variable domain in full (rest from reference TRBV18 and TRBJ1-4): NAGVMQNPRHLVRRRGQEARLRCSPMKGHSHVYWYRQLPEEGLKFMVYLQKENIIDESGMPKERFSAEFPKEGPSILRIQQVVRGDSAAYFCASSRDRQGPNEKLFFGSGTQLSVL.